This T cell receptor beta chain comes out of a study of human T cells and chemical hapten exposure. Study details: Upper inner arm skin measuring around 2 cm by around 2 cm received 2% DPC for sensitization.

General study points: Controls had significantly fewer large CDR3 similarity clusters than were formed by expanded TCRs.

Documented time point: pre-sensitization, week 0. The treatment here: therapeutic diphenylcyclopropenone sensitization with weekly scalp DPC. This clonotype showed up many times. Its antigen is undetermined. This CDR3 contains 16 residues. J was trimmed by 8 bases and V by 5 bases; bases with no gene match: 10. Germline V CDR1 and CDR2: PRHDT, FYEKMQ (reference sequence). TCRdb recomputed calls from the RACE reads with MiXCR, one row per CDR3 protein. The repertoire holds under 400,000 distinct CDR3 sequences, with about 5.1% as singletons. This receptor was taken from a woman aged 50 to 60 with alopecia areata. Some clones in this sample may be carry-over from other donors' samples. Sequences were derived from whole blood, sampled in connection with sensitization to the hapten diphenylcyclopropenone (DPC). J is TRBJ2-1 and V is TRBV13; 12 bases agree with TRBD2. The CDR3 region has the DNA TGTGCCAGCAGCCCCCAACTAGCGGGAGGAGGAGATGAGCAGTTCTTC. Its protein product is CASSPQLAGGGDEQFF.